This TCR beta chain was recovered during a study of T cells in localized non-small cell lung cancer. Overall study findings and caveats: Detection in adjacent lung was observed for a median about 50 of the top 100 tumor clones.

Of note for this clone: Its antigen is undetermined.

Germline values: CDR1 ENHRY, CDR2 SYGVKD. The germline V and J ends were trimmed by 3 bases and 7 bases, with 12 bases remaining between them. The CDR3 is 14 amino acids. Assay used: immunoSEQ multiplex PCR; TCRdb lists only in-frame clones, some missing. The table records roughly 90,000 clones, approximately 91% of them present only once. The clonotype comes from a woman aged 35 to 70 with stage II squamous cell lung carcinoma. Sequenced material: PBMCs, taken before any cancer treatment. V usage is TRBV10-3 and J usage is TRBJ1-4, with D tentatively TRBD1 (5 bases). CDR3 loop: CAISEGQGGEKLFF. CDR3 bases: TGTGCCATCAGTGAAGGGCAGGGAGGTGAAAAACTGTTTTTT.